The present TCR beta chain was sequenced within a study of beta chain features in type 1 diabetes. General study points: Type 1 diabetes patients had moderately but significantly shorter TCRB CDR3s in all four CD4+ subsets.

From germline, CDR1 is MNHEY and CDR2 SVGAGI. This CDR3 comprises 15 residues. V was pared by 6 bases and J by 2 bases, with 6 bases of the junction left unmatched. This clone has a handful of counts. The antigen is undetermined. Reverse transcription of all isolated RNA meant that expressed TCRB transcripts were sequenced. The data were produced by immunoSEQ multiplex PCR, yet TCRdb's version contains in-frame clones alone and is incomplete. This table holds under 250,000 clones, about 15% found once. The clonotype comes from a man aged 25-40 years with type 1 diabetes. The genes are TRBV6-5 and TRBJ2-3, with TRBD2 identical over 9 bases. The sample was naive CD4+ T cells from blood. CDR3 loop: CASSRLAEFTDTQYF. The CDR3 bases are TGTGCCAGCAGCCGACTAGCGGAATTCACAGATACGCAGTATTTT.